These T cell receptor beta chains were read from a single sample in a study of cytomegalovirus exposure and HLA in healthy donors. Here immunoSEQ multiplex PCR was the method, and the copy in TCRdb shows in-frame clones only, minus some. Among about 170,000 clones, about 81% were seen once, and the ten largest hold 0.9% to 1%. The sequenced sample was PBMCs. All receptors derive from a girl aged 2 to 10 in good health and CMV-seropositive. CDR3s include the opening cysteine and the closing phenylalanine or tryptophan. A D gene is named only where the DNA matches it firmly. Size tells how often a clone was seen (once, few, many) or the class of an expanded clone, and some rows leave it out.

>TRBJ2-7|NA|few|TRBV4-1
TGCGCCAGCAGCCACACACTCAGGGTCGAGCAGTACTTC
CASSHTLRVEQYF
>TRBJ1-3|NA|NA|TRBV10-2
TGCGCCAGCAGTGAGGGACACGGAAACACCATATATTTT
CASSEGHGNTIYF
>TRBJ1-2|TRBD1|NA|TRBV2
TGTGCCAGCAGTGGGGACAGGGACTATGGCTACACCTTC
CASSGDRDYGYTF
>TRBJ1-2|TRBD1|NA|TRBV16
TGTGCCAGCAGCCAATCGCACAGGGGACGCGACTATGGCTACACCTTC
CASSQSHRGRDYGYTF
>TRBJ1-5|NA|NA|TRBV6-5
TGTGCCAGCAGTTACGGACTGTATAATCAGCCCCAGCATTTT
CASSYGLYNQPQHF
>TRBJ2-3|NA|NA|TRBV5-6
TGTGCCAGCAGCTTGGGGGGGGGCACAGATACGCAGTATTTT
CASSLGGGTDTQYF
>TRBJ2-1|NA|NA|TRBV9
TGTGCCAGCAGCGTAACTGGGCGGGAATACAATGAGCAGTTCTTC
CASSVTGREYNEQFF
>TRBJ1-6|NA|few|TRBV19
TGTGCCAGTAGTCTTGGACAGATCAATTCACCCCTCCACTTT
CASSLGQINSPLHF
>TRBJ1-1|NA|NA|TRBV18
TGTGCCAGCTCACCAAAAACGAGCTCGATCCGAGAAGCTTTCTTT
CASSPKTSSIREAFF
>TRBJ2-5|TRBD2|once|TRBV10-2
TGCGCCAGCCAACCTAGCGGGTACACTCAACCCCAAGAGACCCAGTACTTC
CASQPSGYTQPQETQYF
>TRBJ1-1|TRBD1|NA|TRBV5-1
TGCGCCAGCAGCTGGGGGGACAGGGTAACTGAAGCTTTCTTT
CASSWGDRVTEAFF
>TRBJ2-2|NA|once|TRBV5-1
TGCGCCAGCAGCTTGGGGTCTAGCCACTTGCGGGGACCGGGGGAGCTGTTTTTT
CASSLGSSHLRGPGELFF
>TRBJ1-4|NA|NA|TRBV27
TGTGCCAGCAGTTTTCGGAAGGGGAAACTGTTTTTT
CASSFRKGKLFF
>TRBJ2-2|NA|NA|TRBV6-5
TGTGCCACCTCCGCACAGGGTCACGGGGAGCTGTTTTTT
CATSAQGHGELFF
>TRBJ2-7|NA|NA|TRBV18
TGTGCCAGCTCACCAAGCATCACCTCCTACGAGCAGTACTTC
CASSPSITSYEQYF
>TRBJ2-7|TRBD1|NA|TRBV7-6
TGTGCCAGCAGCCCAACCGGGACAGGGTCCCACGAGCAGTACTTC
CASSPTGTGSHEQYF
>TRBJ2-1|TRBD2|NA|TRBV9
TGTGCCAGCAGCGTTAGCGGGAGGGCCGGTGATTTGAATGAGCAGTTCTTC
CASSVSGRAGDLNEQFF
>TRBJ2-7|NA|NA|TRBV6-5
TGTGCCAGCAGTTACTCCAGGGGCTACGAGCAGTACTTC
CASSYSRGYEQYF
>TRBJ1-2|TRBD1|NA|TRBV19
TGTGCCAGTAGTATTCTAGAACCGGGACAGGGGGCATCCTATGGCTACACCTTC
CASSILEPGQGASYGYTF
>TRBJ2-3|TRBD2|NA|TRBV5-8
TGTGCCAGCAGCTGGGGACTAGCGGGAGCCACAGATACGCAGTATTTT
CASSWGLAGATDTQYF
>TRBJ2-7|NA|NA|TRBV28
TGTGCCAGCAGTTTAAGGCAGACATTCTCCTACGAGCAGTACTTC
CASSLRQTFSYEQYF
>TRBJ2-7|TRBD1|once|TRBV12-5
TGTGCTAGTGTTCTCCCACAGGGGCCGCGGTCCTCCGAGCAGTACTTC
CASVLPQGPRSSEQYF
>TRBJ2-1|TRBD2|NA|TRBV7-6
TGTGCCAGCAGCTTCCCTAGCGGGAGCGAGTACAATGAGCAGTTCTTC
CASSFPSGSEYNEQFF
>TRBJ2-7|TRBD2|NA|TRBV18
TGTGCCAGCTCACCACCGTTCTCCGCGGGAGTGTACGAGCAGTACTTC
CASSPPFSAGVYEQYF
>TRBJ2-7|TRBD2|NA|TRBV30
TGTGCCTGGAGTGTGCCCTCCGGACTAGCGGGAGTGATTCAGTACTTC
CAWSVPSGLAGVIQYF
>TRBJ1-5|NA|NA|TRBV30
TGTGCCTGGAGTATTGGAGGGCTTCCCCAGCATTTT
CAWSIGGLPQHF